These 5 T cell receptor beta chains originate from one sample sequenced in a study of blood T cells in healthy people across ages. Primers used in a second PCR of roughly 6 to 12 cycles were a sample-barcoded 5' primer and a J-beta primer mix. TCRdb called the 5' RACE reads again in MiXCR, with one record for every CDR3 protein. The data hold roughly 790,000 distinct CDR3 sequences, with roughly 41% observed a single time. The sample consisted of blood. The receptors were sampled from a woman aged 60-70 years in good health.

This clonotype was counted only a few times. The V and J genes are TRBV20-1 and TRBJ2-7, with 7 positions matching TRBD1. Trimming took 5 bases from V and 7 from J; bases not matched to a gene: 8. The CDR3 runs 12 residues. In germline, CDR1 is DFQATT, CDR2 SNEGSKA (reference sequence). The CDR3 loop reads CSAGQVTTEQYF. CDR3 nucleotide sequence: TGCAGTGCTGGACAGGTTACTACGGAGCAGTACTTC.

The V and J genes are TRBV9 and TRBJ2-5, with 9 bases aligning to TRBD2. The germline CDR1 and CDR2 sequences are SGDLS and YYNGEE. CDR3 size: 16 residues. Trimming took 3 bases from V and 2 from J; bases not matched to a gene: 8. In nucleotides, the CDR3 is TGTGCCAGCAGCGGACCGGGACTAGCAGGGCAAGAGACCCAGTACTTC. Its protein is CASSGPGLAGQETQYF.

The chain joins TRBV11-2 to TRBJ1-1; 7 bases line up with TRBD1. V dropped 4 bases and J dropped 1; count of bases not matched to a gene: 3. Looked up from germline, CDR1 is SGHAT and CDR2 is FQNNGV. The CDR3 consists of 14 residues. In DNA, the CDR3 is TGTGCCAGCAGCTACACAGGGGAGAACACTGAAGCTTTCTTT. This sequence encodes CASSYTGENTEAFF.

This clonotype appeared a single time. The rearrangement joins TRBV5-1 to TRBJ1-1; D remains ambiguous. CDR1 is SGHRS, CDR2 YFSETQ, per germline. This CDR3 region has 15 residues. Deletions cut 4 bases from V and 1 base from J, with 14 bases between. CDR3 amino acids: CASSPGRGANTEAFF. CDR3 sequence (DNA): TGCGCCAGCAGCCCCGGACGGGGTGCGAACACTGAAGCTTTCTTT.

This clonotype was counted many times. The V call is TRBV29-1, the J call TRBJ2-7; D might be TRBD1 (5 bases). The V gene lost 7 bases and the J gene lost 4 bases, with 17 bases spanning the gap. The CDR3 loop spans 13 amino acids. Per the germline V gene, CDR1 is SQVTM and CDR2 is ANQGSEA. The CDR3 nucleotides read TGCAGCGCCCAGGACAACGTTAGGTACGAGCAGTACTTC. Amino acids: CSAQDNVRYEQYF.